These 17 T cell receptor beta chains were sequenced from one sample in a study of blood T cell repertoires in COVID-19. TCRdb's table, derived via immunoSEQ multiplex PCR, lists solely in-frame clones and lacks some. The data contain about 99,000 clones, about 85% of them singletons. Sequenced input: peripheral blood. These receptors came from a man aged 50-60 years in a cohort sampled during active COVID-19.

The genes are TRBV3-1 (or the pseudogene TRBV3-2) and TRBJ2-3, with D perhaps TRBD2 (6 bases). Trimming removed 2 bases at V and 2 bases at J, with 29 bases between. Germline V gene sequence: CDR1 LGHDT, CDR2 YNNKEL (reference sequence). The CDR3 length is 21 residues. DNA of the CDR3: TGTGCCAGCAGCCAAAGAACCCGCTTGGAGTCCCCTAGCGCACACACAGATACGCAGTATTTT. It specifies CASSQRTRLESPSAHTDTQYF.

The V and J genes are TRBV5-6 and TRBJ2-2; 9 bases map to TRBD1. Trimming removed 4 bases from V and 2 bases from J; junction bases left unmatched: 6. Germline CDR1 and CDR2: SGHDT and YYEEEE. The CDR3 has 16 residues. CDR3 amino acids: CASSPAGQGNTGELFF. The CDR3 DNA reads as TGTGCCAGCAGCCCGGCGGGACAGGGAAACACCGGGGAGCTGTTTTTT.

This clone was seen only a few times. This sequence joins TRBV12-5 and TRBJ2-3; 7 bases map to TRBD2. V was clipped by 10 bases and J by 1 base; unmatched bases: 2. The CDR3 has 12 amino acids. Germline CDR1 LGHNT, CDR2 FRNRAP. CDR3 sequence: CATAGGTDTQYF. The CDR3 nucleotides read TGTGCTACGGCGGGGGGCACAGATACGCAGTATTTT. The full variable domain, its missing parts supplied by reference TRBV12-5 and TRBJ2-3, is DARVTQTPRHKVTEMGQEVTMRCQPILGHNTVFWYRQTMMQGLELLAYFRNRAPLDDSGMPKDRFSAEMPDATLATLKIQPSEPRDSAVYFCATAGGTDTQYFGPGTRLTVL.

This chain connects TRBV18 to TRBJ1-1, with D possibly TRBD1 on 6 matching bases. The germline V gene encodes CDR1 KGHSH and CDR2 LQKENI. This CDR3 is built from 12 residues. The ends were cut back, 10 bases at V and 1 base at J, with 10 bases in the middle. The CDR3 sequence is CATLDRNTEAFF. The CDR3 nucleotides are TGTGCCACCCTGGACAGGAACACTGAAGCTTTCTTT.

V usage is TRBV27 and J usage is TRBJ1-4; D uncertain. Germline CDR1 is MNHEY and CDR2 is SMNVEV (reference sequence). The CDR3 has 13 amino acids. The germline V and J ends were trimmed by 8 bases and 4 bases, with 11 bases remaining between them. The DNA for the CDR3 is TGTGCCAGCCGGCGGGAGTTTAATGAAAAACTGTTTTTT. It is translated as CASRREFNEKLFF.

The sample holds one count of this clone. This chain connects TRBV19 to TRBJ2-2; D is perhaps TRBD1 (6 bases). V was clipped by 1 base and J by 6 bases, with 6 bases between them. The germline V gene encodes CDR1 LNHDA and CDR2 SQIVND (reference sequence). This CDR3 comprises 13 residues. CDR3 sequence: CASSIGGPGELFF. Written as DNA, the CDR3 is TGTGCCAGTAGTATAGGGGGGCCCGGGGAGCTGTTTTTT.

The chain joins TRBV7-2 to TRBJ1-1; maybe TRBD1 (5 bases). The CDR3 is 14 residues long. The ends were cut back, 5 bases at V and 6 bases at J, with 16 bases in the middle. Germline V CDR1 and CDR2: SGHTA, FQGNSA. The CDR3 is CASSPSGGLSEAFF. In DNA, the CDR3 is TGTGCCAGCAGCCCCTCGGGGGGTTTGTCTGAAGCTTTCTTT.

The chain is built from TRBV7-9 and TRBJ2-1; the D is unclear. Trimming took 4 bases from V and 4 from J, leaving 8 bases between them. The CDR3 is made up of 13 amino acids. CDR1 is SEHNR, CDR2 FQNEAQ, per germline (reference sequence). The DNA of the CDR3 is TGTGCCAGCAGCTCAGGATTATACAATGAGCAGTTCTTC. It encodes CASSSGLYNEQFF.

The chain is built from TRBV5-1 and TRBJ2-3; D is unresolved. Trimming removed 0 bases from V and 4 bases from J, with 12 bases in between. Per germline, CDR1 SGHRS and CDR2 YFSETQ. This CDR3 has 15 residues. Here the CDR3 reads CASSLVLGRSDTQYF. For the CDR3, the DNA is TGCGCCAGCAGCTTGGTTCTTGGGCGATCAGATACGCAGTATTTT. Full variable domain (missing parts from reference TRBV5-1 and TRBJ2-3): KAGVTQTPRYLIKTRGQQVTLSCSPISGHRSVSWYQQTPGQGLQFLFEYFSETQRNKGNFPGRFSGRQFSNSRSEMNVSTLELGDSALYLCASSLVLGRSDTQYFGPGTRLTVL.

The V and J genes are TRBV5-4 and TRBJ2-3; TRBD1 agrees at 8 bases. CDR1 and CDR2 (germline): SGHNT, YYREEE (reference sequence). The J segment lost 8 bases and the V segment lost 0 bases, leaving 8 bases of the junction unmatched. The CDR3 is 15 residues long. CDR3 residues: CASSLDRGERGTQYF. The CDR3 DNA follows: TGTGCCAGCAGCTTGGACAGGGGGGAACGGGGTACGCAGTATTTT.

This clone was found a few times. CDR3 sequence reads: CASSPLQGSSYNSPLHF. CDR3 bases: TGTGCCAGCAGTCCCCTTCAGGGGAGCTCCTATAATTCACCCCTCCACTTT. The J gene is TRBJ1-6, the V gene TRBV27; a possible D gene is TRBD1 (6 bases). V was shortened by 5 bases and J by 0 bases, with 14 bases between the two germline ends. The V gene's germline CDR1 is MNHEY and CDR2 SMNVEV (reference sequence). The CDR3 covers 17 residues.

V gene TRBV27 combines with J gene TRBJ1-2; 8 bases line up with TRBD1. CDR1 is MNHEY, CDR2 SMNVEV, per germline (reference sequence). There are 15 residues in the CDR3. Trimming cost V 3 bases and J 2 bases; bases outside gene matches: 5. CDR3 amino acids: CASSFSRTGNYGYTF. CDR3 in DNA: TGTGCCAGCAGTTTTTCTCGGACAGGGAACTATGGCTACACCTTC.

The V call is TRBV29-1, the J call TRBJ2-1, with 8 bases that match TRBD2. Per the germline V gene, CDR1 is SQVTM and CDR2 is ANQGSEA. This CDR3 comprises 15 residues. J was trimmed by 6 bases and V by 2 bases; bases with no gene match: 9. The DNA of the CDR3 is TGCAGCGTTGAACCCCCTAGCGGGTCCCCCAATGAGCAGTTCTTC. Translation gives CSVEPPSGSPNEQFF.

The sample holds a few counts of this clone. The rearrangement joins TRBV6-2 or TRBV6-3 to TRBJ2-7; possible D gene TRBD2, 6 bases. Deletions cut 4 bases from V and 3 bases from J, with 16 bases between. This CDR3 contains 15 residues. The germline gives CDR1 MNHEY, CDR2 SVGEGT. The CDR3 protein is CASSSWRGLLYEQYF. CDR3 in DNA: TGTGCCAGCAGTTCCTGGCGGGGTCTACTCTACGAGCAGTACTTC.

This clone was observed a few times. The chain employs TRBV5-6 and TRBJ1-5; no clear D gene. Trimming took 0 bases from V and 4 from J, leaving 8 bases between them. The CDR3 loop spans 14 amino acids. Germline lookup yields CDR1 SGHDT and CDR2 YYEEEE. The CDR3 DNA reads as TGTGCCAGCAGCTTGGCGGCACAGAATCAGCCCCAGCATTTT. Translated: CASSLAAQNQPQHF.

The V and J genes are TRBV6-5 and TRBJ1-5; TRBD1 matches at 7 bases. The CDR3 extends over 14 amino acids. The junction had 11 bases not matched to a gene; V was cut back by 6 bases and J by 9 bases. Per the germline V gene, CDR1 is MNHEY and CDR2 is SVGAGI. Written as DNA, the CDR3 is TGTGCCAGCAGCCCACAGGGGATTCTGAGGCCCCAGCATTTT. It yields the protein CASSPQGILRPQHF.

The chain's CDR3 is CASSDRGRGHYEQYV. The CDR3 DNA sequence: TGTGCCAGCAGTGACAGGGGCAGGGGACACTACGAGCAGTACGTC. This chain uses TRBV6-1 with TRBJ2-7; a weak D match, TRBD1 (6 bases). Germline CDR1 MNHNS, CDR2 SASEGT. The CDR3 sequence is 15 residues long. Trimming took off 3 bases at V and 3 bases at J, with 15 bases between the two ends.